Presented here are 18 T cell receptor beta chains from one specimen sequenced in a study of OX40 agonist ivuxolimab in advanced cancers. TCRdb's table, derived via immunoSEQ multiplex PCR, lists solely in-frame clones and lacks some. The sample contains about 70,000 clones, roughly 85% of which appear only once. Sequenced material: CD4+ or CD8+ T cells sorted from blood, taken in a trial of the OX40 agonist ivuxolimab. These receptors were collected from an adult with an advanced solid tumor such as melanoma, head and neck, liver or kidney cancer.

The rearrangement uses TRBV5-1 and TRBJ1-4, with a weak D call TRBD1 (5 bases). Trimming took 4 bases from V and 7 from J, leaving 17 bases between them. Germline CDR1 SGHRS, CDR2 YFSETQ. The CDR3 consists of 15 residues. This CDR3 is CASSTGGREGEKLFF. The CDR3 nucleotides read TGCGCCAGCAGCACTGGGGGAAGGGAAGGTGAAAAACTGTTTTTT.

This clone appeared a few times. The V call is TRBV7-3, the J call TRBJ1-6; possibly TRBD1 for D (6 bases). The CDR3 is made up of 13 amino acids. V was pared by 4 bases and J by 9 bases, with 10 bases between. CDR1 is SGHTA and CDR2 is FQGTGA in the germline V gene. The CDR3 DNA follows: TGTGCCAGCAGCTACAGGGACGGTTCACCCCTCCACTTT. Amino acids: CASSYRDGSPLHF.

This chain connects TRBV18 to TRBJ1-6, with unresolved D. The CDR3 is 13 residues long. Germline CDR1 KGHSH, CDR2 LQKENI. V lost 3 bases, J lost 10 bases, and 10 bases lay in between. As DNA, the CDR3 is TGTGCCAGCTCACCCGGGATTCGGTCACCCCTCCACTTT. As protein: CASSPGIRSPLHF. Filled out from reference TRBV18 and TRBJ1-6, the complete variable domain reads NAGVMQNPRHLVRRRGQEARLRCSPMKGHSHVYWYRQLPEEGLKFMVYLQKENIIDESGMPKERFSAEFPKEGPSILRIQQVVRGDSAAYFCASSPGIRSPLHFGNGTRLTVT.

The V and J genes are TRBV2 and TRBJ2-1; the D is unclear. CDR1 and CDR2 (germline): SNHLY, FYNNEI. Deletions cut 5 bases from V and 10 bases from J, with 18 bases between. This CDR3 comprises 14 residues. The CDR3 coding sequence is TGTGCCAGCAGTACTCGAGGAGAGATGGGGGAGCAGTTCTTC. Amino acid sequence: CASSTRGEMGEQFF.

The DNA of the CDR3 is TGTGCCACCAGCAGTTACGGGACTATATCCCCCGATGAGCAGTTCTTC. Residues: CATSSYGTISPDEQFF. The chain recombines TRBV15 with TRBJ2-1, with 7 bases aligning to TRBD2. The CDR3 extends over 16 amino acids. In germline, CDR1 is LNHNV, CDR2 YYDKDF (reference sequence). The V and J ends lost 3 bases and 8 bases, in that order; junction bases with no gene match: 13. Full variable domain (remainder filled in from reference TRBV15 and TRBJ2-1): DAMVIQNPRYQVTQFGKPVTLSCSQTLNHNVMYWYQQKSSQAPKLLFHYYDKDFNNEADTPDNFQSRRPNTSFCFLDIRSPGLGDTAMYLCATSSYGTISPDEQFFGPGTRLTVL.

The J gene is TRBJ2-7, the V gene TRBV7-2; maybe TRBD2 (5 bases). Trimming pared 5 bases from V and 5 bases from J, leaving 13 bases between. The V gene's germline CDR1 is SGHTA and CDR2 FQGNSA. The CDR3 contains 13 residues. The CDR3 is CASSRGGWNEQYF. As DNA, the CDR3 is TGTGCCAGCAGCCGGGGTGGTTGGAACGAGCAGTACTTC.

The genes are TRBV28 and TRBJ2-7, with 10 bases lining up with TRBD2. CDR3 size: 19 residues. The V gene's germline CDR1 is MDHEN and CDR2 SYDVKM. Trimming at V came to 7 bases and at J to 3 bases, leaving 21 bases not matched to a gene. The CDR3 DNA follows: TGTGCCAGCAATCCGGGCCGTTGGTCTAGCGGGAGACCCCGCTACGAGCAGTACTTC. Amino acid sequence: CASNPGRWSSGRPRYEQYF.

The CDR3 bases are TGTGCCAGCAGCTTACTAGCGGGATTAAGCACAGATACGCAGTATTTT. This sequence encodes CASSLLAGLSTDTQYF. The rearrangement links TRBV7-2 to TRBJ2-3; 9 nucleotides agree with TRBD2. The germline V gene has CDR1 SGHTA and CDR2 FQGNSA. This CDR3 comprises 16 residues. V gave up 2 bases and J gave up 0 bases; unmatched junction bases: 3.

In DNA, the CDR3 is TGTGCCAGCTCGCCGACAGGGCCGGGCTACACCTTC. This translates into CASSPTGPGYTF. The J gene is TRBJ1-2, the V gene TRBV18; 7 positions match TRBD1. V lost 6 bases, J lost 8 bases, and 6 bases stayed unmatched. This CDR3 is 12 amino acids long. Germline V gene sequence: CDR1 KGHSH, CDR2 LQKENI.

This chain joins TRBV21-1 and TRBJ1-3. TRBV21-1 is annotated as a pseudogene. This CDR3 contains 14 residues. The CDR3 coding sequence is TGTGCCAGCAGCCCGTACCCCACTGGGAACACCATATATTTT. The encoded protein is CASSPYPTGNTIYF.

In DNA, the CDR3 is TGTGCCAGCAGCTTAATCAGGGACGAGACCCAGTACTTC. As protein: CASSLIRDETQYF. The J gene is TRBJ2-5, the V gene TRBV7-9; D tentatively reads TRBD1 or TRBD2 (5 bases each). Trimming left V 2 bases short and J 5 bases short, with 9 bases between. The CDR3 is 13 amino acids. CDR1 and CDR2 from the germline V gene are SEHNR and FQNEAQ (reference sequence).

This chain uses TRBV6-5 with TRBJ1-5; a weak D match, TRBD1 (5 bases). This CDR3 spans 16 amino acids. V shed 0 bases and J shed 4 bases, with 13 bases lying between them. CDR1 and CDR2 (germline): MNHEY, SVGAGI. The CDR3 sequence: CASSYSAARGNQPQHF. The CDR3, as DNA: TGTGCCAGCAGTTACTCGGCAGCGAGGGGAAATCAGCCCCAGCATTTT.

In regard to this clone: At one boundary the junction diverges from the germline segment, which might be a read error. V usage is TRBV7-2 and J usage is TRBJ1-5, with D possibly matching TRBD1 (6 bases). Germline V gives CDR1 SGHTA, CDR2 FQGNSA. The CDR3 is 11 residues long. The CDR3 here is CASSNDGQPVF. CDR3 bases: TGTGCCAGCAGCAACGACGGACAGCCTGTTTTT.

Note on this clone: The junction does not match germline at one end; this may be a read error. As DNA, the CDR3 is TGTGCCAGCAGCTTCCAGGGGGACACCGACTTC. This sequence encodes CASSFQGDTDF. V and J are TRBV5-6 and TRBJ2-7; 7 nucleotides align to TRBD1. This CDR3 region has 11 residues. Germline V gives CDR1 SGHDT, CDR2 YYEEEE.

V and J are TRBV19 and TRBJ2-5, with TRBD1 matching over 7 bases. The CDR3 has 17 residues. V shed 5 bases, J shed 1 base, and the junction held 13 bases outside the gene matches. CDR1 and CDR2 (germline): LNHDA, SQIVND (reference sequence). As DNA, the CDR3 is TGTGCCAGTAGTTTCCGCCTTATCAGGGGGACCCAAGAGACCCAGTACTTC. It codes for CASSFRLIRGTQETQYF.

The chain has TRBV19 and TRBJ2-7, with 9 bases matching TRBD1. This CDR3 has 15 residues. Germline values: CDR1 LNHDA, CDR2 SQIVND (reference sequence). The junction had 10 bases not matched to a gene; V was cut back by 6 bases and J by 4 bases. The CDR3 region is CASRKSGQGLYEQYF. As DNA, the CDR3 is TGTGCCAGTAGAAAGTCGGGACAGGGTCTGTACGAGCAGTACTTC.

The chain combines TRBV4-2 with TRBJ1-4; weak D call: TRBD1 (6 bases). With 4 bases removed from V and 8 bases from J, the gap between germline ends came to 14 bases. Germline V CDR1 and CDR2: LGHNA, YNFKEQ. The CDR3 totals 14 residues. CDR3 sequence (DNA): TGTGCCAGCAGCCTTGGGACGCAGGGGGAAAAACTGTTTTTT. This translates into CASSLGTQGEKLFF.

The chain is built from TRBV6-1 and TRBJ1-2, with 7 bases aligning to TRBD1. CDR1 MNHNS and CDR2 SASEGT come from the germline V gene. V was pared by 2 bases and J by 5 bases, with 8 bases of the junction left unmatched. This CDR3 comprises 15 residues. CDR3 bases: TGTGCCAGCAGTGAACTGGACAGGACACCATATGGCTACACCTTC. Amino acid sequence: CASSELDRTPYGYTF.